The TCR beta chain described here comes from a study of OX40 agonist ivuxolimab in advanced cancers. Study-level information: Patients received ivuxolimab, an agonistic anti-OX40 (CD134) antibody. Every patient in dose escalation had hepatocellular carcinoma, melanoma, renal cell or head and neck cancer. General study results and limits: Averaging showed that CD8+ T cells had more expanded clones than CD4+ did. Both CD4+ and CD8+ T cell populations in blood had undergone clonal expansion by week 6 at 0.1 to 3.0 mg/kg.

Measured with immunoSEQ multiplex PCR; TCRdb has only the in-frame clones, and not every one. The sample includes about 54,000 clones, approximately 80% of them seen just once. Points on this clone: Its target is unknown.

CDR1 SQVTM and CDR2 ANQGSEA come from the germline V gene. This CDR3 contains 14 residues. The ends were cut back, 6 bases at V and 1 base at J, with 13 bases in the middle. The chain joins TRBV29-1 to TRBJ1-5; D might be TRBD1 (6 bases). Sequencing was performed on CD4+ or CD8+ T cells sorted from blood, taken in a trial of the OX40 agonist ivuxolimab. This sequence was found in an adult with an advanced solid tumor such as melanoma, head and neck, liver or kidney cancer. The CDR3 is CSVSGTQSNQPQHF. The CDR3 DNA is TGCAGCGTCTCCGGGACACAAAGCAATCAGCCCCAGCATTTT.